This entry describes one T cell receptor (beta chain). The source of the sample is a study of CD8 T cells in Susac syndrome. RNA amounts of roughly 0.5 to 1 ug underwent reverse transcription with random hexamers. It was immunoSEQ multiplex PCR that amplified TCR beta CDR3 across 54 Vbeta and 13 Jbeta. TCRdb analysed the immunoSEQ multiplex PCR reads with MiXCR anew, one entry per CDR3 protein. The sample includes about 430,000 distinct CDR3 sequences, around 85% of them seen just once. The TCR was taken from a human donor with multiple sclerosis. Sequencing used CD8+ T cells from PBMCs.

The CDR3 coding sequence is TGTGCCAGCAGTGAATATTTCAGCGGGGGGATTTTGGGTGAGCAGTTCTTC. It specifies CASSEYFSGGILGEQFF. The chain carries TRBV25-1 and TRBJ2-1, with TRBD2 identical over 9 bases. This CDR3 is built from 17 residues. Germline V gives CDR1 MGHDK, CDR2 SYGVNS. V trimming: 0 bases; J trimming: 9 bases; junction bases outside the gene matches: 12.